The 3 T cell receptor beta chains below come from one sample, sequenced in a study of cytomegalovirus exposure and HLA in healthy donors. Vbeta (60) and Jbeta (13) primers were used in the PCR. Data came from immunoSEQ multiplex PCR; TCRdb stores just in-frame clones and leaves some out. This table has some 150,000 clones, roughly 79% appearing once. Material: PBMCs. Every receptor here comes from a woman in her thirties or forties in good health and CMV-seronegative.

The J gene is TRBJ1-1, the V gene TRBV6-5; D is undetermined. This CDR3 region has 13 residues. The germline V gene encodes CDR1 MNHEY and CDR2 SVGAGI. V was shortened by 2 bases and J by 1 base, with 5 bases between the two germline ends. Here the CDR3 reads CASSYERNTEAFF. The DNA of the CDR3 is TGTGCCAGCAGTTACGAGAGGAACACTGAAGCTTTCTTT.

The chain carries TRBV29-1 and TRBJ1-2, with TRBD1 matching 8 bases. Germline loops: CDR1 SQVTM, CDR2 ANQGSEA. The CDR3 consists of 13 residues. V was clipped by 3 bases and J by 6 bases; unmatched bases: 6. The CDR3, as DNA: TGCAGCGTTGATGGCAGGGGGCTGGATGGCTACACCTTC. It yields the protein CSVDGRGLDGYTF.

This clone occurred once. This chain joins TRBV4-1 and TRBJ2-2, with D uncertain. CDR3 size: 13 residues. Per the germline V gene, CDR1 is MGHRA and CDR2 is YSYEKL. Trimming left V 2 bases short and J 1 base short, with 2 bases between. CDR3 sequence reads: CASSQRNTGELFF. The DNA of the CDR3 is TGCGCCAGCAGCCAACGGAACACCGGGGAGCTGTTTTTT.